This TCR beta chain was sequenced in a study of regulatory T cells in long-lasting Graves disease (dated by TCRdb to about 2021). For context, the study as a whole: Antithyroid drugs had been taken for less than 3 months by newly diagnosed Graves' disease patients. Peripheral blood TCR sequencing and RNA sequencing compared persistent Graves' disease patients with newly diagnosed Graves' disease patients. The study was registered as a clinical trial and conducted in China. A total of some 35 samples underwent TCR sequencing, from about 13 patients with persistent Graves' disease and roughly 20 patients with newly diagnosed Graves' disease.

V is shortened by 1 base, J by 3 bases, and the region joining them spans 9 bases. The germline V gene provides CDR1 SGHAT and CDR2 FQNNGV. Spanning cysteine to phenylalanine, the CDR3 consists of 14 amino acids. The retained sequence is limited to the CDR3, 42 bases, with the frame set at the first base. What the time point label conveys for this sample: newly diagnosed GD, antithyroid drugs for less than 3 months. For both TCR sequencing and RNA sequencing, RNA was extracted from PBMCs in TRIzol. Graves' disease was diagnosed according to American Thyroid Association guidelines. The patients came from an endocrinology department in Xi'an, China. From each patient, around 9 milliliters of peripheral blood was collected into an EDTA anticoagulant tube. Ficoll Paque Plus density gradient separation was used to isolate PBMCs, and no further T cell sorting was performed. An Agilent 2100 Bioanalyzer and agarose gel were used to check RNA quality, and a NanoDrop 2000 was used to measure RNA concentration.

This clonotype was recorded at least ten times. What antigen it recognizes has not been identified. There are no base qualities to consult, and no much larger clone falls within one base. Findings and caveats that apply to the study as a whole: Peripheral blood alone was examined, since thyroid tissue, which constituted the primary lesion, could not be accessed. The small sample size was acknowledged by the authors as a limitation that may reduce accuracy. Only the TCR beta chain was sequenced and analyzed. Persistent disease showed preferential use of TRBV28, TRBJ1-2 and TRBJ2-5, whereas newly diagnosed disease favored TRBV20-1 and TRBJ2-1. Compared with newly diagnosed patients, persistent Graves' disease patients had lower TCR Shannon entropy and fewer highly expanded clones, which suggests clonal expansion. More public clonotypes were shared among persistent patients (2,741) than among newly diagnosed patients (just under 1,000).

The method behind the library was multiplex PCR. Sequencing used an Illumina HiSeq 4000. To build TCR beta libraries, CDR3 regions were amplified by Arm-PCR using iRepertoire HTBI primers. Before sequencing, the PCR products went through gel purification. From the authors' description of their analysis: A total of 62 TRBV and under 15 TRBJ segments were identified across samples and were used for gene usage analysis of CDR3 amino acid clonotypes. COPE and FqMerger were used to merge filtered high-quality paired reads into contigs. BLAST was used to align contigs to IMGT TRBV, TRBD and TRBJ reference genes, and CDR3 was defined according to IMGT. Highly expanded clones were defined as clonotypes with a frequency above 0.1%. Shannon entropy was used to measure repertoire diversity, and the Gini coefficient was used to measure V-J evenness. A clonotype was considered public if more than one individual shared it. TCRdb redid the processing of the public reads, applying fastp at Q25 and MiXCR, and retained in-frame beta chains. CDR3 protein sequences are deduplicated, and each keeps its most common genes and DNA. The V and J calls here are based on TCRdb, not the publication. The sample yields about 500,000 distinct CDR3 sequences; around 12% were counted once. The ten most abundant clones make up 8.9% of the sample.

The same specimen was also included in a second study, on T cells in Graves' hyperthyroidism and ophthalmopathy. From that second study: Graves' hyperthyroidism was defined as stable when no progression to ophthalmopathy occurred over 18 months of follow-up. Hyperthyroidism patients were aged 18 to 65 years and newly diagnosed, with disease duration of less than 2 months. Exclusion was applied to patients with uncontrolled infections, other autoimmune diseases, pregnancy or lactation. Clinical symptoms, serum thyroxine and TRAb, thyroid ultrasound, and orbital computed tomography formed the basis for the diagnoses. For the first round of RT-PCR on the TCR CDR3, the HTBI primer set was used together with the Qiagen OneStep RT-PCR kit. Most expanded thyroid clonotypes (frequency above 0.001) were also found in blood, which suggests that blood repertoires may mirror thyroid immune responses. A 13 V-J signature model separated ophthalmopathy from stable hyperthyroidism, with approximately 87% sensitivity and approximately 81% specificity in cross-validation and 80%/75% in testing. In validation, the model predicted progression to ophthalmopathy with approximately 70% sensitivity and 72.22% specificity, a median of approximately 6.5 months before onset. TCR V-J signatures able to tell the groups apart were searched for in a discovery cohort of about a hundred patients, of whom fewer than 45 had Graves' ophthalmopathy and about 60 had stable Graves' hyperthyroidism. An independent validation cohort of 18 to 20 hyperthyroidism patients and about 16 patients who later progressed to ophthalmopathy tested prospective prediction of ophthalmopathy. The 75 to 100 discovery patients were divided at random into training and test sets in a 7:3 ratio. The study also compared thyroid tissue and blood T-cell repertoires from about six Graves' hyperthyroidism patients. After blood sampling, hyperthyroidism patients were treated with methimazole at a starting dose of 30 mg daily, and ophthalmopathy patients were treated with high-dose intravenous methylprednisolone. Libraries were constructed in a second round of multiplex PCR, after which size selection and purification were performed. The libraries were sequenced on an Illumina HiSeq2000 using paired-end 100 bp reads. SOAPnuke was used to process the raw data, throwing out any read that contained adapters or uncalled bases, had a mean Phred below 15, or lacked an exact constant-primer or identifier match. COPE v1.2.5 was used to merge the high-quality paired reads, and each unique nucleotide sequence was defined as a clonotype. MiTCR v1.1 was used to align the clonotypes against IMGT TRBV, TRBD and TRBJ reference segments. The analysis included only V-J combinations with a frequency above 0.0001, which together covered roughly 99% of the repertoires. The TCS score was defined as the ratio of F50 (clonal expansion) to E x V (chaos), calculated using BLOSUM62-based TCRdist between CDR3 peptides within each V-J. Welch's t-statistics and random forest reduced approximately 520 V-J features to under 15, which were used in a naive Bayes classifier (R e1071). Sample size was not statistically predetermined, and blinding of investigators to group allocation was not performed. The paper describes TCR Vbeta CDR3 sequencing of more than 120 peripheral blood samples, made up of about 41 ophthalmopathy patients, approximately 73 hyperthyroidism patients and around 17 progressor patients.

The chain was built from TRBV11-2 and TRBJ1-1, and the D gene may be TRBD1, 5 bases matching. This TCR was sampled from a woman aged 25-40 years with Graves disease. Donor details come from another sample of the same person, matched by shared clones. Material: peripheral blood mononuclear cells (PBMCs), obtained at new diagnosis, from a patient treated with antithyroid drugs. In nucleotides, the sequence is TGTGCCAGCAGCTTAGGGGGACGGTACACTGAAGCTTTCTTT. It is translated as CASSLGGRYTEAFF. When the CDR3 is completed using the reference TRBV11-2 and TRBJ1-1 genes on either side, the full variable domain is EAGVAQSPRYKIIEKRQSVAFWCNPISGHATLYWYQQILGQGPKLLIQFQNNGVVDDSQLPKDRFSAERLKGVDSTLKIQPAKLEDSAVYLCASSLGGRYTEAFFGQGTRLTVV.